This TCR beta chain was captured in a study of cytomegalovirus exposure and HLA in healthy donors. Findings and caveats of the study: In a later analysis, the majority of CMV-associated beta chains seemingly showed HLA restriction.

The V end was cut by 2 bases, the J end by 0 bases, with 23 bases between. CDR1 is SGHKS, CDR2 YYEKEE, per germline (reference sequence). The CDR3 is 19 residues long. The study ran its PCR with 60 Vbeta and 13 Jbeta primers. Assay: immunoSEQ multiplex PCR; the TCRdb copy retains only in-frame clones and omits some. The sample has about 160,000 clones, 84% seen once. Comments on this clone: Its antigen is currently unknown.

The TCR originated in a man younger than 45 in good health and CMV-seronegative. Sample: PBMCs. The chain combines TRBV5-5 with TRBJ1-2; weak D call: TRBD1 (6 bases). CDR3 sequence: CASSLVLAVGGATNYGYTF. The CDR3 coding sequence is TGTGCCAGCAGCTTAGTTCTCGCTGTTGGGGGCGCGACTAACTATGGCTACACCTTC.